This entry concerns a single T cell receptor (beta chain). Trimming cost V 5 bases and J 1 base; bases outside gene matches: 6. Per the germline V gene, CDR1 is SEHNR and CDR2 is FQNEAQ (reference sequence). The CDR3 totals 15 residues. The repertoire was sequenced with immunoSEQ multiplex PCR; TCRdb's copy has only in-frame clones and lacks some. The sample includes roughly 450,000 clones, less than 95% of them seen just once. Participants came from fewer than 25 US areas, aged roughly 18 to 89 years. This record comes from a study of blood T cell repertoires in COVID-19. This TCR was sampled from a young man who had recovered from COVID-19. This chain uses TRBV7-9 with TRBJ1-1, with 8 bases lining up with TRBD1. Sequencing used PBMCs or T cells enriched from blood (not recorded which). CDR3 DNA sequence: TGTGCCAGCAGCCTCGGACAGGGAGAGAACACTGAAGCTTTCTTT. It translates to CASSLGQGENTEAFF.